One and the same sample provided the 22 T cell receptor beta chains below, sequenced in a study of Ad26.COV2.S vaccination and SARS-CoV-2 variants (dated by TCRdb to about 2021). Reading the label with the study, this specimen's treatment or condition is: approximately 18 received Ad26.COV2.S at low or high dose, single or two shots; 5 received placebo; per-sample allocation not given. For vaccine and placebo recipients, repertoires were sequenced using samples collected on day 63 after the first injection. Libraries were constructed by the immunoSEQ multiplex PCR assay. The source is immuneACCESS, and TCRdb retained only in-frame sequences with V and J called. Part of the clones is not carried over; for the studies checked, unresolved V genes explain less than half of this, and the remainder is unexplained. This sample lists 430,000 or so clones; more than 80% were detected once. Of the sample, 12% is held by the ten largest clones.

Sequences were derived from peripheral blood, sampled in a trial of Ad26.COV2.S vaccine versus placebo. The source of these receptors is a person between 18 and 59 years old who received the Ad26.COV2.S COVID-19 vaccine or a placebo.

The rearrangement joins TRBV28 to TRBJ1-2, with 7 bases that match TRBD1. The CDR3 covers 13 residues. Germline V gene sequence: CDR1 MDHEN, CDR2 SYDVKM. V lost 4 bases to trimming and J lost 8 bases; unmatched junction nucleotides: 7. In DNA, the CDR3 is TGTGCCAGCAGTTCGACAGGGATGGACGGCTACACCTTC. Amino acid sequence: CASSSTGMDGYTF.

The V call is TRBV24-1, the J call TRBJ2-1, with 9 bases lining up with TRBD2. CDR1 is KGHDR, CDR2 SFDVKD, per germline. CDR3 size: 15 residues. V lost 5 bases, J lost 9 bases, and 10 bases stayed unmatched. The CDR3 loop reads CATSGPGGAGGEQFF. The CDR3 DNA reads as TGTGCCACCAGTGGCCCGGGGGGAGCGGGAGGTGAGCAGTTCTTC.

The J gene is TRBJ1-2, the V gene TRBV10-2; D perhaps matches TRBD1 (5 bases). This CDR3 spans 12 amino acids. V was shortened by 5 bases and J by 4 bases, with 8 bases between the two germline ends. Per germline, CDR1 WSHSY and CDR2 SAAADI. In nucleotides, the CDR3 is TGCGCCAGCAGTAAGGGGATCTATGGCTACACCTTC. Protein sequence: CASSKGIYGYTF.

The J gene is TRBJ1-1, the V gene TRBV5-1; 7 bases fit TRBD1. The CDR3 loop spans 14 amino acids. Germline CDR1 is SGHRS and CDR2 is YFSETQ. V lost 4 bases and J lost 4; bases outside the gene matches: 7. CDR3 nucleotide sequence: TGCGCCAGCAGCAAAAACGAGGGGGCCACTGAAGCTTTCTTT. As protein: CASSKNEGATEAFF.

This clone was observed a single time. The CDR3 DNA is TGTGCCACCCGGCGCGGGAGGGAATACAATGAGCAGTTCTTC. It encodes CATRRGREYNEQFF. The chain recombines TRBV15 with TRBJ2-1, with TRBD2 identical over 9 bases. The CDR3 loop spans 14 amino acids. J gave up 4 bases and V 8 bases, and 6 bases lay outside the gene matches. Germline CDR1 is LNHNV and CDR2 is YYDKDF (reference sequence).

The CDR3 reads CAWSYRVSGNTIYF. As DNA, the CDR3 is TGTGCCTGGAGTTATAGAGTCTCTGGAAACACCATATATTTT. V gene TRBV30 combines with J gene TRBJ1-3, with unresolved D. CDR3 length: 14 amino acids. The V gene lost 2 bases and the J gene lost 0 bases, with 8 bases spanning the gap. CDR1 GTSNPN and CDR2 SVGIG come from the germline V gene (reference sequence).

In nucleotides, the CDR3 is TGTGCCAGCGGTAGGTCAGGACGGTATCAGCCCCAGCATTTT. Amino acids: CASGRSGRYQPQHF. The chain is built from TRBV6-5 and TRBJ1-5; no definite D call. This CDR3 contains 14 residues. The germline V gene encodes CDR1 MNHEY and CDR2 SVGAGI. The V end lost 8 bases, the J end lost 5 bases, and 16 bases lay between the germline ends.

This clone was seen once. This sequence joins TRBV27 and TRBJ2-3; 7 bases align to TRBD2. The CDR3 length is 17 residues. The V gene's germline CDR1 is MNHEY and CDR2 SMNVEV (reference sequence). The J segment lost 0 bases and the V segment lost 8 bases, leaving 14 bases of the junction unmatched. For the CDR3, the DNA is TGTGCCAGCGTGGGGAGAAAGAGCGGGAAAAGCACAGATACGCAGTATTTT. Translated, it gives CASVGRKSGKSTDTQYF.

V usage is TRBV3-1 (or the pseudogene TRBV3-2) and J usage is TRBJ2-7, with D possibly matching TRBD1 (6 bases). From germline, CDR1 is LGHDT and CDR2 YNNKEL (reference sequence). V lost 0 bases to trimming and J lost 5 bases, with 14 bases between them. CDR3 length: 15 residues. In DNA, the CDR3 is TGTGCCAGCAGCCAAGACGGGACAAGGTTCAACGAGCAGTACTTC. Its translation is CASSQDGTRFNEQYF.

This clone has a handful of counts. CDR3 region: CASSHESSLNTEAFF. CDR3 nucleotide sequence: TGTGCCAGCAGCCATGAAAGTTCCCTGAACACTGAAGCTTTCTTT. J is TRBJ1-1 and V is TRBV7-9; D not resolved. V was trimmed by 5 bases and J by 0 bases, leaving 13 bases between them. Germline values: CDR1 SEHNR, CDR2 FQNEAQ (reference sequence). The CDR3 sequence is 15 residues long. Full variable domain (missing parts from reference TRBV7-9 and TRBJ1-1): DTGVSQNPRHKITKRGQNVTFRCDPISEHNRLYWYRQTLGQGPEFLTYFQNEAQLEKSRLLSDRFSAERPKGSFSTLEIQRTEQGDSAMYLCASSHESSLNTEAFFGQGTRLTVV.

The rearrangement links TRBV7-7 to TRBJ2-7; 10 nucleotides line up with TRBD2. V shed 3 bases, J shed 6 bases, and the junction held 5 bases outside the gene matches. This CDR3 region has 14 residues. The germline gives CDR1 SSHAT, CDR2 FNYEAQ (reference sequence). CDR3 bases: TGTGCCAGCAGCTTTGCTAGCGGGAGTCCCGAGCAGTACTTC. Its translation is CASSFASGSPEQYF.

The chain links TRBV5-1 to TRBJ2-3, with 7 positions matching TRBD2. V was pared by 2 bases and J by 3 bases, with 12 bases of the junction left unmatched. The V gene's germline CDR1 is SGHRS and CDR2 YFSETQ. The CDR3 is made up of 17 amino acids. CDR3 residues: CASSFFIEGGFTDTQYF. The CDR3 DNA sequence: TGCGCCAGCAGCTTCTTCATTGAGGGAGGGTTTACAGATACGCAGTATTTT.

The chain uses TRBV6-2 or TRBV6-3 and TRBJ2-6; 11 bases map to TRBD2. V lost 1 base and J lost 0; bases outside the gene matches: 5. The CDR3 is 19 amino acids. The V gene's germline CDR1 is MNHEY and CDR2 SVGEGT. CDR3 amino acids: CASSYFLAGGLSGANVLTF. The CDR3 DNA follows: TGTGCCAGCAGTTACTTCCTAGCGGGAGGACTCTCTGGGGCCAACGTCCTGACTTTC.

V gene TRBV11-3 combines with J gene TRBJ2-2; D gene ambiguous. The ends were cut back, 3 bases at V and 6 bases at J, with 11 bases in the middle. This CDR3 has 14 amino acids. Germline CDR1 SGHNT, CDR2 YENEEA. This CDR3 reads CASSLKGLAGELFF. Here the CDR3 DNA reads TGTGCCAGCAGCTTGAAGGGATTGGCCGGGGAGCTGTTTTTT.

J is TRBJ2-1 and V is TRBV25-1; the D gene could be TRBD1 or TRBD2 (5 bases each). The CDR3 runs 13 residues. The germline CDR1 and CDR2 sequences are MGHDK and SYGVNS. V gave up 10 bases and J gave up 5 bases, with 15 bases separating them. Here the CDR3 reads CATRGTLHNEQFF. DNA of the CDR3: TGTGCCACTCGTGGGACCTTGCACAATGAGCAGTTCTTC. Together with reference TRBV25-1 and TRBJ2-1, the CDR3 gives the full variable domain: EADIYQTPRYLVIGTGKKITLECSQTMGHDKMYWYQQDPGMELHLIHYSYGVNSTEKGDLSSESTVSRIRTEHFPLTLESARPSHTSQYLCATRGTLHNEQFFGPGTRLTVL.

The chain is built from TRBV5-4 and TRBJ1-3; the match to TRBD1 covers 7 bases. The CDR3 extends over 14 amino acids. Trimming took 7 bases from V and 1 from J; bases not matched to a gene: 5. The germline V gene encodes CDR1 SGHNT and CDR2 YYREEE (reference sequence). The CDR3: CASGLTGSGNTIYF. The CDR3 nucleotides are TGTGCCAGCGGACTGACAGGGTCTGGAAACACCATATATTTT.

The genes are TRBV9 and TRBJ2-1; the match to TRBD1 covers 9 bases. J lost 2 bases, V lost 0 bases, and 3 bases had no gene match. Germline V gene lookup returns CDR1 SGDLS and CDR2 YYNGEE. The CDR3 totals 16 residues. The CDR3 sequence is CASSVAWTGAYNEQFF. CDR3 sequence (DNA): TGTGCCAGCAGCGTAGCCTGGACAGGGGCCTACAATGAGCAGTTCTTC.

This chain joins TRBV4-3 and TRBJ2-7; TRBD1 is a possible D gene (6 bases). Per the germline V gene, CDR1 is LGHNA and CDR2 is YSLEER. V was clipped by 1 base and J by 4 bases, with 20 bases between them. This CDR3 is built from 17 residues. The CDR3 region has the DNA TGCGCCAGCAGCCAAGTCTGGCCCCTACAGGGTACTTACGAGCAGTACTTC. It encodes CASSQVWPLQGTYEQYF.

CDR3 region: CASGQGNSGNTIYF. The CDR3, as DNA: TGTGCCAGTGGCCAAGGCAACTCTGGAAACACCATATATTTT. V gene TRBV28 combines with J gene TRBJ1-3, with unresolved D. The CDR3 has 14 residues. CDR1 is MDHEN, CDR2 SYDVKM, per germline. V gave up 9 bases and J gave up 0 bases, with 12 bases separating them.

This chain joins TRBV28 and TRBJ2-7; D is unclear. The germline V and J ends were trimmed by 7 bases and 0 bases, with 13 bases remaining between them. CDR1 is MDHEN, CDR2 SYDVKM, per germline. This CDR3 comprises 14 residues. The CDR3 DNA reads TGTGCCAGCATTCACGCCGGCCCCTCCTACGAGCAGTACTTC. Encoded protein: CASIHAGPSYEQYF.

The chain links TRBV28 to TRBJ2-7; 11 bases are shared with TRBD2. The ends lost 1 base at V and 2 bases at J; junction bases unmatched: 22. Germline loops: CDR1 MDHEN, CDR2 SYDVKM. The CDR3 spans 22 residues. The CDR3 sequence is CASSLLPPRGGPSGRRAYEQYF. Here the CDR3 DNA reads TGTGCCAGCAGTTTATTGCCCCCGAGGGGCGGGCCTAGCGGGAGGAGGGCCTACGAGCAGTACTTC.

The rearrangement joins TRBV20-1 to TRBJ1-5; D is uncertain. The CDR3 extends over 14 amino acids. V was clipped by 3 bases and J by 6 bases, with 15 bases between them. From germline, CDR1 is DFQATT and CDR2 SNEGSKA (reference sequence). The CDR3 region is CSASGWGAGQPQHF. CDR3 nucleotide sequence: TGCAGTGCTAGTGGTTGGGGTGCGGGTCAGCCCCAGCATTTT.